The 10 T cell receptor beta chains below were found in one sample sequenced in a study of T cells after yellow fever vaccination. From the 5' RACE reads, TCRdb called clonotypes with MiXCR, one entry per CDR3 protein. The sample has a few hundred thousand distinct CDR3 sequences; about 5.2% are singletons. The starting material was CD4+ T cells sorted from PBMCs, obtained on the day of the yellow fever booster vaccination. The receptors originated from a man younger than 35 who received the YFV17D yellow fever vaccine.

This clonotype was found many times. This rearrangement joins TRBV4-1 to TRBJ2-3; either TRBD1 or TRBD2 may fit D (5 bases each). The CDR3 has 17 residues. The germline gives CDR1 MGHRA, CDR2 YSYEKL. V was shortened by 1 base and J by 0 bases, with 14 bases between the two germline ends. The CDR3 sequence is CASSQAGLAVSTDTQYF. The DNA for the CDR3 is TGCGCCAGCAGCCAAGCGGGGCTAGCAGTAAGCACAGATACGCAGTATTTT.

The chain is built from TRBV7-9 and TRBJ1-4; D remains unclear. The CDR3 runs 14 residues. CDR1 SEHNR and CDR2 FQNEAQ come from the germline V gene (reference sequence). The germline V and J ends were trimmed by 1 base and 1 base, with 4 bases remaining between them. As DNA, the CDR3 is TGTGCCAGCAGCTTAGACAGAACTAATGAAAAACTGTTTTTT. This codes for CASSLDRTNEKLFF.

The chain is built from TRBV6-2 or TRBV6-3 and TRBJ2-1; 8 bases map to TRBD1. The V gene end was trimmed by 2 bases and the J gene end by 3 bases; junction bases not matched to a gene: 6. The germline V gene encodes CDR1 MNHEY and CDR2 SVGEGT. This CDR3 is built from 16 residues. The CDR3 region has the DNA TGTGCCAGCAGTTACCGGACAGGGTCGAACTACAATGAGCAGTTCTTC. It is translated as CASSYRTGSNYNEQFF.

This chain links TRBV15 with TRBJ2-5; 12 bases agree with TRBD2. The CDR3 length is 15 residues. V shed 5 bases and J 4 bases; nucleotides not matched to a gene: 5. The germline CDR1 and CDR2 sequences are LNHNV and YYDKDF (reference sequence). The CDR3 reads CATSSRTSGVETQYF. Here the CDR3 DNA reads TGTGCCACCAGCTCCCGGACTAGCGGGGTAGAGACCCAGTACTTC.

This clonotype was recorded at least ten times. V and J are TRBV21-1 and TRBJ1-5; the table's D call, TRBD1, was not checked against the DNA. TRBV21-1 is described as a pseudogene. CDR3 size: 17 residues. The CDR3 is CASSNHRVPQNNQPQHF. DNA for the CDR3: TGTGCCAGCAGCAACCACAGGGTCCCGCAAAACAATCAGCCCCAGCATTTT.

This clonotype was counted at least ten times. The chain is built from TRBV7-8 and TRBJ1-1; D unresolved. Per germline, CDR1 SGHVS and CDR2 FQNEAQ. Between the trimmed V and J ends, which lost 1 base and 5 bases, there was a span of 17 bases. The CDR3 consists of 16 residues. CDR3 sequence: CASSLEHPGIGTEAFF. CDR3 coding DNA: TGTGCCAGCAGCTTAGAGCACCCCGGGATCGGAACTGAAGCTTTCTTT.

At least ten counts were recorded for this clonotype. In DNA form, the CDR3 reads TGCAGCGTGACAGGGGGTGGCTACACCTTC. This codes for CSVTGGGYTF. The genes are TRBV29-1 and TRBJ1-2; 9 positions match TRBD1. The CDR3 runs 10 residues. Trimming removed 6 bases from V and 7 bases from J; junction bases left unmatched: 0. The germline CDR1 and CDR2 sequences are SQVTM and ANQGSEA.

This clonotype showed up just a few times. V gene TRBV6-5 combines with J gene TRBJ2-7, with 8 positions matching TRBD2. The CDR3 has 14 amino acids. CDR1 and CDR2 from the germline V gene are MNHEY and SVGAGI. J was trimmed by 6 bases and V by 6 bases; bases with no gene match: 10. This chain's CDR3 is CASRKLSGVGEQYF. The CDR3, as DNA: TGTGCCAGCAGGAAACTTAGCGGGGTTGGCGAGCAGTACTTC.

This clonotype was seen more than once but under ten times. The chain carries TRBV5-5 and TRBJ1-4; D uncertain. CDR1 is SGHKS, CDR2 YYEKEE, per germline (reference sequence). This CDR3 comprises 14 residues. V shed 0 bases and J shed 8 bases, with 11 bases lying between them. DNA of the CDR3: TGTGCCAGCAGCTTGGGCGTGATTTTGGAAAAACTGTTTTTT. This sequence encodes CASSLGVILEKLFF.

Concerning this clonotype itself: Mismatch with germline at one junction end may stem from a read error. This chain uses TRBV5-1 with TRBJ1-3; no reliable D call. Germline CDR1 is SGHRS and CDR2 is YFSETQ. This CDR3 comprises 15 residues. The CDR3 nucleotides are TGCGCCAGCAGGTTGGACGGGAACTCTGGAAACACCATATATTTT. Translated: CASRLDGNSGNTIYF.